This record covers a single TCR beta chain. Its antigen is unknown. The researchers isolated CD4+ and CD8+ T cells from PBMCs by sorting. The sample is drawn from a study of CD8+ T cells in alopecia areata. The CDR3 covers 17 residues. The V gene's germline CDR1 is SQVTM and CDR2 ANQGSEA. V shed 3 bases and J 6 bases; nucleotides not matched to a gene: 16. TCR sequencing used cDNA made by reverse transcription of extracted RNA. Clones were sequenced by immunoSEQ multiplex PCR, and TCRdb holds only the in-frame ones, with some missing. Counted here are approximately 150,000 clones, less than 65% occurring once; the ten biggest clones make up about 38%. Overall study findings and caveats: Scalp samples also yield sequences of resident alphabeta T cells from normal skin. It was lesional scalp, especially alopecia totalis/universalis, that showed higher clonality than normal scalp.

The chain carries TRBV29-1 and TRBJ2-1; TRBD2 agrees at 8 bases. Sequencing was done on a sample of CD8+ T cells sorted from blood. The source is a human donor in good health. The CDR3 region has the DNA TGCAGCGTTGATAGAGGCCCCCAGACTAGCGAGAGCAATGAGCAGTTCTTC. Encoded protein: CSVDRGPQTSESNEQFF.